The 23 T cell receptor beta chains in this list originate from one sample, sequenced in a study of shared clonotypes between healthy human individuals. It was CD45RO-negative cells, positively selected for CCR7, that made up naive CD8 cells, with terminally differentiated effector memory CD45RA+ cells excluded. Repertoires were generated with immunoSEQ multiplex PCR, while TCRdb's copy carries only in-frame clones and drops some. This sample has about 680,000 clones, with around 90% found just once. Sequencing input: naive CD8+ T cells sorted from blood. These receptors were taken from a man between 25 and 39 years old in good health.

This clone was found once. The chain carries TRBV29-1 and TRBJ2-6, with D possibly called TRBD1 or TRBD2 (5 bases each). There are 14 residues in the CDR3. Germline V lookup: CDR1 SQVTM, CDR2 ANQGSEA. Trimming stripped 5 bases from V and 2 bases from J, with 10 bases between. The CDR3 is CSVLGTPGANVLTF. The DNA of the CDR3 is TGCAGCGTTTTGGGGACCCCTGGGGCCAACGTCCTGACTTTC.

The chain uses TRBV27 and TRBJ1-5; D is uncertain. Trimming cost V 4 bases and J 3 bases, with 13 bases left between them. The CDR3 is 15 residues long. CDR1 is MNHEY, CDR2 SMNVEV, per germline (reference sequence). As DNA, the CDR3 is TGTGCCAGCAGTTCCTGGGCCGATCCCAATCAGCCCCAGCATTTT. Its translation is CASSSWADPNQPQHF.

For this clone: This sample includes further DNA sequences coding for the same CDR3. The gene calls are TRBV6-6 and TRBJ2-7; TRBD2 agrees at 9 bases. There are 12 residues in the CDR3. CDR1 is MNHNY, CDR2 SVGAGI, per germline (reference sequence). V shed 6 bases, J shed 7 bases, and the junction held 4 bases outside the gene matches. CDR3 sequence reads: CASSGLAYEQYF. The CDR3 DNA sequence: TGTGCCAGCAGCGGACTAGCGTATGAGCAGTACTTC.

V and J are TRBV2 and TRBJ2-7; TRBD2 matches at 10 bases. The V and J ends lost 4 bases and 4 bases, in that order; junction bases with no gene match: 10. Germline values: CDR1 SNHLY, CDR2 FYNNEI. The CDR3 extends over 16 amino acids. The CDR3 bases are TGTGCCAGCAGTGTGTACGCTAGCGGGAGTCATTACGAGCAGTACTTC. Translated: CASSVYASGSHYEQYF.

The V and J genes are TRBV6-1 and TRBJ2-6; D remains ambiguous. This CDR3 is 17 amino acids long. Germline loops: CDR1 MNHNS, CDR2 SASEGT. Trimming cost V 0 bases and J 0 bases, with 9 bases left between them. The CDR3 region has the DNA TGTGCCAGCAGTGAAGCCCACAGCAGCTCTGGGGCCAACGTCCTGACTTTC. Translation gives CASSEAHSSSGANVLTF.

The chain links TRBV7-6 to TRBJ2-1, with TRBD2 matching 11 bases. The V segment lost 3 bases and the J segment 7 bases; nucleotides outside the gene matches: 5. The CDR3 consists of 15 residues. CDR1 is SGHVS and CDR2 is FNYEAQ in the germline V gene. This chain's CDR3 is CASSLGTSGENEQFF. The CDR3 nucleotides are TGTGCCAGCAGCTTGGGGACTAGCGGAGAGAATGAGCAGTTCTTC. Full variable domain (outside the CDR3, taken from reference TRBV7-6 and TRBJ2-1): GAGVSQSPRYKVTKRGQDVALRCDPISGHVSLYWYRQALGQGPEFLTYFNYEAQQDKSGLPNDRFSAERPEGSISTLTIQRTEQRDSAMYRCASSLGTSGENEQFFGPGTRLTVL.

This chain links TRBV14 with TRBJ2-7; D call uncertain. The CDR3 extends over 14 amino acids. The germline V gene has CDR1 SGHDN and CDR2 FVKESK. The V gene lost 0 bases and the J gene lost 1 base, with 7 bases spanning the gap. CDR3 amino acids: CASSQDRGSYEQYF. The CDR3 coding sequence is TGTGCCAGCAGCCAAGATCGAGGATCCTACGAGCAGTACTTC.

V is TRBV7-8 and J is TRBJ2-3; the match to TRBD2 covers 8 bases. V gave up 5 bases and J gave up 9 bases; unmatched junction bases: 13. CDR3 length equals 15 residues. The germline V gene encodes CDR1 SGHVS and CDR2 FQNEAQ. The CDR3 region has the DNA TGTGCCAGCAGCCCTGGGGTTAGCGGGATAGGGACGCAGTATTTT. This encodes CASSPGVSGIGTQYF. The variable domain in full, with the rest retrieved from reference TRBV7-8 and TRBJ2-3, is GAGVSQSPRYKVAKRGQDVALRCDPISGHVSLFWYQQALGQGPEFLTYFQNEAQLDKSGLPSDRFFAERPEGSVSTLKIQRTQQEDSAVYLCASSPGVSGIGTQYFGPGTRLTVL.

V and J are TRBV28 and TRBJ2-3; D is ambiguous. CDR3 size: 14 residues. Germline V lookup: CDR1 MDHEN, CDR2 SYDVKM. The V end lost 3 bases, the J end lost 0 bases, and 7 bases lay between the germline ends. The CDR3: CASSFSDSTDTQYF. The CDR3 nucleotides are TGTGCCAGCAGTTTCTCGGACAGCACAGATACGCAGTATTTT.

This chain links TRBV6-6 with TRBJ1-2, with 8 bases identical to TRBD1. In germline, CDR1 is MNHNY, CDR2 SVGAGI (reference sequence). The CDR3 contains 14 residues. The ends lost 5 bases at V and 7 bases at J; junction bases unmatched: 9. The CDR3: CASSNQGARGGYTF. The CDR3 DNA is TGTGCCAGCAGTAACCAGGGGGCGCGGGGTGGCTACACCTTC.

V usage is TRBV7-8 and J usage is TRBJ1-3; 7 nucleotides align to TRBD1. Losses at the gene ends were 3 bases for V and 2 bases for J; bases not matched to a gene: 1. The germline gives CDR1 SGHVS, CDR2 FQNEAQ. This CDR3 is 14 amino acids long. The DNA of the CDR3 is TGTGCCAGCAGCTTCACAGGGGCTGGAAACACCATATATTTT. It yields the protein CASSFTGAGNTIYF.

The chain carries TRBV5-5 and TRBJ2-7, with a weak D call TRBD2 (6 bases). Germline loops: CDR1 SGHKS, CDR2 YYEKEE (reference sequence). V was trimmed by 4 bases and J by 3 bases, leaving 14 bases between them. The CDR3 is 14 residues long. The CDR3 sequence: CASSIGTGDYEQYF. CDR3 sequence (DNA): TGTGCCAGCAGCATAGGGACGGGAGACTACGAGCAGTACTTC.

In nucleotides, the CDR3 is TGTGCCAGCAGTCCCCGGACTAGCTCGTCAGATACGCAGTATTTT. It encodes CASSPRTSSSDTQYF. V and J are TRBV27 and TRBJ2-3; 8 nucleotides match TRBD2. The V and J ends lost 5 bases and 4 bases, in that order; junction bases with no gene match: 8. The CDR3 has 15 residues. Germline assignment: CDR1 MNHEY and CDR2 SMNVEV (reference sequence).

The genes are TRBV27 and TRBJ2-1, with TRBD2 matching over 10 bases. Germline V gives CDR1 MNHEY, CDR2 SMNVEV (reference sequence). CDR3 size: 17 residues. J was trimmed by 8 bases and V by 3 bases; bases with no gene match: 13. CDR3 DNA sequence: TGTGCCAGCAGTTTCCTTTCAACTAGCGGGATTTACGATGAGCAGTTCTTC. This translates into CASSFLSTSGIYDEQFF.

V is TRBV5-4 and J is TRBJ2-7; D not certain. The CDR3 is 13 residues long. Trimming took off 6 bases at V and 6 bases at J, with 16 bases between the two ends. Germline V gene data show CDR1 as SGHNT and CDR2 as YYREEE (reference sequence). CDR3 loop: CASTPESSAEQYF. CDR3 DNA sequence: TGTGCCAGCACCCCGGAGAGCTCGGCCGAGCAGTACTTC.

The chain is built from TRBV27 and TRBJ2-3; the D gene could be TRBD1 or TRBD2 (5 bases each). This CDR3 region has 14 residues. Between the trimmed V and J ends, which lost 3 bases and 7 bases, there was a span of 14 bases. Germline values: CDR1 MNHEY, CDR2 SMNVEV (reference sequence). CDR3: CASSLSRDGYTQYF. The CDR3 nucleotides read TGTGCCAGCAGTTTGTCCCGGGACGGGTATACGCAGTATTTT.

The J gene is TRBJ2-6, the V gene TRBV7-9; D possibly corresponds to TRBD1 (5 bases). Trimming cost V 5 bases and J 4 bases, with 18 bases left between them. The CDR3 spans 17 residues. Germline CDR1 and CDR2: SEHNR and FQNEAQ (reference sequence). The CDR3 protein is CASSPDPTGWGANVLTF. Here the CDR3 DNA reads TGTGCCAGCAGCCCGGACCCCACAGGTTGGGGGGCCAACGTCCTGACTTTC.

The chain employs TRBV13 and TRBJ2-3; possibly TRBD1 for D (8 bases). Trimming removed 3 bases at V and 2 bases at J, with 18 bases between. CDR3 length equals 17 residues. Germline CDR1 and CDR2: PRHDT and FYEKMQ (reference sequence). Here the CDR3 reads CASSLIPQGGFTDTQYF. The CDR3 nucleotides read TGTGCCAGCAGCTTGATCCCACAGGGGGGGTTCACAGATACGCAGTATTTT.

V usage is TRBV27 and J usage is TRBJ2-5; TRBD2 might be the D (6 bases). Trimming stripped 1 base from V and 5 bases from J, with 14 bases between. The CDR3 consists of 15 residues. Germline V gives CDR1 MNHEY, CDR2 SMNVEV (reference sequence). CDR3 sequence (DNA): TGTGCCAGCAGTTTATTACCCCCCCGGGAGGAGACCCAGTACTTC. Amino acids: CASSLLPPREETQYF.

The chain uses TRBV4-1 and TRBJ2-3; D remains unclear. In germline, CDR1 is MGHRA, CDR2 YSYEKL. The CDR3 covers 14 residues. Trimming took 4 bases from V and 4 from J, leaving 12 bases between them. The CDR3 DNA reads TGCGCCAGCAGCCCAGACTCAGGCCCAGATACGCAGTATTTT. It encodes CASSPDSGPDTQYF.

V and J are TRBV2 and TRBJ2-2; 10 bases are shared with TRBD2. Germline values: CDR1 SNHLY, CDR2 FYNNEI. V dropped 3 bases and J dropped 0; count of bases not matched to a gene: 10. This CDR3 spans 19 amino acids. The CDR3 loop is CASSDDASSGSPNTGELFF. The DNA for the CDR3 is TGTGCCAGCAGTGACGACGCGTCTAGCGGGAGCCCGAACACCGGGGAGCTGTTTTTT.

This clone was recorded once. The chain joins TRBV4-3 to TRBJ1-4, with D perhaps TRBD1 (6 bases). The CDR3 is 16 residues long. V was pared by 3 bases and J by 6 bases, with 17 bases between. Germline CDR1 LGHNA, CDR2 YSLEER. The CDR3 spells CASSQGHSEGDEKLFF. The CDR3 region has the DNA TGCGCCAGCAGCCAGGGACACTCCGAGGGTGATGAAAAACTGTTTTTT.

This chain uses TRBV6-6 with TRBJ1-2; D is ambiguous. The germline V and J ends were trimmed by 2 bases and 4 bases, with 11 bases remaining between them. CDR1 and CDR2 (germline): MNHNY, SVGAGI (reference sequence). CDR3 length: 14 amino acids. CDR3 in DNA: TGTGCCAGCAGTTACGCGGCAGGCGTCTATGGCTACACCTTC. Translating it yields CASSYAAGVYGYTF.